These 13 T cell receptor beta chains share one sample of origin, sequenced in a study of regulatory T cells in long-lasting Graves disease (dated by TCRdb to the early 2020s). The sample's time point label, in plain terms: newly diagnosed GD, antithyroid drugs for less than 3 months. RNA was extracted from PBMCs in TRIzol for both TCR sequencing and RNA sequencing. The library was generated by multiplex PCR. TCRdb shows the sequencer as Illumina HiSeq 4000. TCR beta libraries were built with iRepertoire HTBI primers and Arm-PCR amplification of CDR3 regions. TCRdb ran its own pipeline on the public reads, namely fastp trimming at Q25 and MiXCR clone calling, and kept in-frame beta chains. When rows share a CDR3 protein, they turn into one entry using the most common DNA and genes. The sample table contains more than 400,000 distinct CDR3 sequences; only one count was recorded for 16% of them. Less than 15% of the sample lies in the top ten.

The same data also went into a second study, on T cells in Graves' hyperthyroidism and ophthalmopathy.

The sample in question was peripheral blood mononuclear cells (PBMCs), obtained at new diagnosis, from a patient treated with antithyroid drugs. Every receptor here comes from a middle-aged man with Graves disease. Donor details come from another sample of the same person, matched by shared clones.

This clonotype was found many times. This chain connects TRBV27 to TRBJ2-5; 7 bases line up with TRBD2. Germline CDR1 is MNHEY and CDR2 is SMNVEV (reference sequence). The CDR3 runs 18 residues. V lost 2 bases and J lost 1; bases outside the gene matches: 13. CDR3 coding DNA: TGTGCCAGCAGTTTAAGGGTTCGGCGGGAGCGGTTCCAAGAGACCCAGTACTTC. Protein: CASSLRVRRERFQETQYF.

This clonotype was seen ten or more times. The chain carries TRBV3-1 and TRBJ1-1; D might be TRBD1 (6 bases). The CDR3 totals 16 residues. Germline CDR1 and CDR2: LGHDT and YNNKEL (reference sequence). Trimming removed 3 bases at V and 4 bases at J, with 18 bases between. The CDR3 loop reads CASSQPGGRVGTEAFF. For the CDR3, the DNA is TGTGCCAGCAGCCAGCCGGGGGGCAGGGTGGGCACTGAAGCTTTCTTT.

The chain couples TRBV4-1 to TRBJ1-2; possible D gene TRBD1, 6 bases. This CDR3 spans 15 amino acids. The germline V and J ends were trimmed by 0 bases and 8 bases, with 16 bases remaining between them. CDR1 is MGHRA, CDR2 YSYEKL, per germline. For the CDR3, the DNA is TGCGCCAGCAGCCAAGACGGGCGGGACACCCGAGGCTACACCTTC. Translation: CASSQDGRDTRGYTF.

The chain carries TRBV5-1 and TRBJ1-5; D not certain. The V end lost 1 base, the J end lost 2 bases, and 16 bases lay between the germline ends. CDR1 and CDR2 from the germline V gene are SGHRS and YFSETQ. This CDR3 has 17 amino acids. For the CDR3, the DNA is TGCGCCAGCAGCTTGTATCTTGGGAGCCTGCGCAATCAGCCCCAGCATTTT. Its translation is CASSLYLGSLRNQPQHF. The full variable domain, rest sourced from reference TRBV5-1 and TRBJ1-5, is KAGVTQTPRYLIKTRGQQVTLSCSPISGHRSVSWYQQTPGQGLQFLFEYFSETQRNKGNFPGRFSGRQFSNSRSEMNVSTLELGDSALYLCASSLYLGSLRNQPQHFGDGTRLSIL.

This clonotype was counted many times. V is TRBV20-1 and J is TRBJ1-1, with D uncertain. Trimming cost V 7 bases and J 4 bases, with 19 bases left between them. The CDR3 consists of 14 residues. Germline V gene lookup returns CDR1 DFQATT and CDR2 SNEGSKA (reference sequence). This CDR3 reads CSVVRSPWGTEAFF. The CDR3 nucleotides read TGCAGTGTCGTCCGGTCCCCCTGGGGCACTGAAGCTTTCTTT.

There are many counts of this clonotype. The chain uses TRBV30 and TRBJ2-7; TRBD1 matches at 7 bases. The CDR3 is 13 amino acids. The J segment lost 7 bases and the V segment lost 3 bases, leaving 9 bases of the junction unmatched. CDR1 and CDR2 (germline): GTSNPN, SVGIG (reference sequence). The CDR3, as DNA: TGTGCCTGGAGCCCACAGGGGCTGGAGGAGCAGTACTTC. Translated, it gives CAWSPQGLEEQYF.

V gene TRBV20-1 combines with J gene TRBJ1-6, with D possibly matching TRBD1 (5 bases). The CDR3 covers 13 residues. From germline, CDR1 is DFQATT and CDR2 SNEGSKA (reference sequence). V lost 5 bases and J lost 6, with 11 bases in between. CDR3 coding DNA: TGCAGTGCTCCCCGGGACCCTAATTCACCCCTCCACTTT. It codes for CSAPRDPNSPLHF.

This clonotype was found a few times. The rearrangement uses TRBV3-1 and TRBJ1-6, with D tentatively TRBD1 (6 bases). V lost 1 base and J 3 bases, leaving 19 bases between the germline ends. There are 19 residues in the CDR3. The germline V gene encodes CDR1 LGHDT and CDR2 YNNKEL (reference sequence). The CDR3 bases are TGTGCCAGCAGCCAAGCTCTTGGGGTTGGACAGAGCTATAATTCACCCCTCCACTTT. Amino acid sequence: CASSQALGVGQSYNSPLHF.

This clonotype appeared many times. This chain uses TRBV28 with TRBJ1-2; 9 bases match TRBD1. This CDR3 comprises 13 residues. Germline values: CDR1 MDHEN, CDR2 SYDVKM. Trimming cost V 11 bases and J 5 bases; bases outside gene matches: 9. Written as DNA, the CDR3 is TGTGCCGGACTCGACAGGGGGGGGTATGGCTACACCTTC. This encodes CAGLDRGGYGYTF.

This clonotype was detected a few times. The chain employs TRBV27 and TRBJ1-3, with D unclear. Germline-derived CDR1 and CDR2 are MNHEY and SMNVEV (reference sequence). V lost 6 bases, J lost 2 bases, and 11 bases lay in between. This CDR3 contains 14 residues. The CDR3 loop is CASSNVRAGNTIYF. The CDR3 nucleotides read TGTGCCAGCAGCAACGTAAGGGCTGGAAACACCATATATTTT.

This clonotype was recorded many times. This sequence joins TRBV5-1 and TRBJ2-7; TRBD1 matches at 8 bases. This CDR3 is 15 amino acids long. CDR1 SGHRS and CDR2 YFSETQ come from the germline V gene. The V and J ends lost 0 bases and 7 bases, in that order; junction bases with no gene match: 9. This CDR3 reads CASSLGPGGRLEQYF. The CDR3 nucleotides are TGCGCCAGCAGCTTGGGGCCAGGGGGCCGATTAGAGCAGTACTTC.

This clonotype was seen repeatedly, ten times or more. This chain joins TRBV2 and TRBJ2-1; TRBD2 is a possible D gene (6 bases). Trimming shortened V by 3 bases and J by 3 bases, and 15 bases separated the two germline ends. Germline V gives CDR1 SNHLY, CDR2 FYNNEI. The CDR3 loop spans 16 amino acids. CDR3 sequence reads: CASSDYRRAFYNEQFF. The CDR3, as DNA: TGTGCCAGCAGTGATTACAGGAGGGCCTTCTACAATGAGCAGTTCTTC. The variable domain in full, with the rest retrieved from reference TRBV2 and TRBJ2-1, is EPEVTQTPSHQVTQMGQEVILRCVPISNHLYFYWYRQILGQKVEFLVSFYNNEISEKSEIFDDQFSVERPDGSNFTLKIRSTKLEDSAMYFCASSDYRRAFYNEQFFGPGTRLTVL.

This clonotype was counted ten times or more. The rearrangement joins TRBV24-1 to TRBJ2-1; 9 bases are a match to TRBD2. This CDR3 has 18 residues. Trimming at V came to 2 bases and at J to 10 bases, leaving 17 bases not matched to a gene. Germline loops: CDR1 KGHDR, CDR2 SFDVKD. The CDR3 DNA sequence: TGTGCCACCAGTGATTACCCTCAGGGTGCGGGAGGGCCGCGGGAGCAGTTCTTC. Protein sequence: CATSDYPQGAGGPREQFF.